Listed below are T cell receptor beta chains from one sample, sequenced in a study of T cell repertoires in cytomegalovirus infection. TCRdb reanalysed the reads using MiXCR and keeps one entry per CDR3 protein. The table includes more than 650,000 distinct CDR3 sequences, less than 40% detected once. The sample was PBMCs. Receptors originate from a human donor in good health (CMV status not recorded). Some clones in this sample may be carry-over from other donors' samples. CDR3s include the opening cysteine and the closing phenylalanine or tryptophan. Each record gives: CDR3 protein, CDR3 DNA, J gene, clone size, D gene, V gene. A D gene is named only where the DNA matches it firmly. Clone size is shown for a subset of rows, as once, few, many or a class of expanded clone.

CDR3aa: CASSHRLAGDNEQFF
CDR3nt: TGTGCCAGCAGCCATAGACTAGCGGGAGACAATGAGCAGTTCTTC
j_gene: TRBJ2-1
abundance: many
d_gene: TRBD2
v_gene: TRBV7-6

CDR3aa: CASSPDRAHEQYF
CDR3nt: TGTGCCAGCAGCCCGGACAGGGCCCACGAGCAGTACTTC
j_gene: TRBJ2-7
abundance: NA
d_gene: TRBD1
v_gene: TRBV11-1

CDR3aa: CASSPLGHQQETHYF
CDR3nt: TGTGCCAGCAGTCCCCTAGGGCACCAGCAAGAGACCCATTACTTC
j_gene: TRBJ2-5
abundance: NA
d_gene: NA
v_gene: TRBV28

CDR3aa: CARSIRGDNEKFF
CDR3nt: TGTGCCAGAAGTATCAGAGGGGACAATGAGAAGTTCTTC
j_gene: TRBJ2-1
abundance: NA
d_gene: NA
v_gene: TRBV12-3/TRBV12-4

CDR3aa: CASSISSGTISYEQYF
CDR3nt: TGTGCCAGCAGTATATCCTCCGGGACCATTTCCTACGAGCAGTACTTC
j_gene: TRBJ2-7
abundance: NA
d_gene: NA
v_gene: TRBV27

CDR3aa: CATTDGNEQYF
CDR3nt: TGTGCCACCACCGACGGTAACGAGCAGTACTTC
j_gene: TRBJ2-7
abundance: NA
d_gene: NA
v_gene: TRBV24-1

CDR3aa: CASSPWGSFQPQHF
CDR3nt: TGTGCCAGCAGCCCATGGGGGAGTTTTCAGCCCCAGCATTTT
j_gene: TRBJ1-5
abundance: few
d_gene: NA
v_gene: TRBV7-9

CDR3aa: CASSSREGLGYGYTF
CDR3nt: TGTGCCAGCAGCTCGCGAGAGGGCCTGGGCTATGGCTACACCTTC
j_gene: TRBJ1-2
abundance: many
d_gene: NA
v_gene: TRBV7-8

CDR3aa: CASSPAGTVTDTQYF
CDR3nt: TGTGCCAGCAGCCCCGCTGGGACAGTCACAGATACGCAGTATTTT
j_gene: TRBJ2-3
abundance: once
d_gene: TRBD1
v_gene: TRBV28

CDR3aa: CASRAQGWTNEKLFF
CDR3nt: TGTGCCAGCAGGGCACAGGGGTGGACTAATGAAAAACTGTTTTTT
j_gene: TRBJ1-4
abundance: few
d_gene: TRBD1
v_gene: TRBV2

CDR3aa: CASSPHGGPPSYNEQFF
CDR3nt: TGTGCCAGCAGTCCCCACGGGGGCCCACCTAGCTACAATGAGCAGTTCTTC
j_gene: TRBJ2-1
abundance: NA
d_gene: NA
v_gene: TRBV28

CDR3aa: CARSKPGDYGYTF
CDR3nt: TGTGCCAGAAGCAAGCCGGGGGACTATGGCTACACCTTC
j_gene: TRBJ1-2
abundance: NA
d_gene: NA
v_gene: TRBV7-6

CDR3aa: CASSLGQGGYNSPLHF
CDR3nt: TGTGCCAGCAGCTTAGGGCAGGGGGGATATAATTCACCCCTCCACTTT
j_gene: TRBJ1-6
abundance: many
d_gene: TRBD1
v_gene: TRBV7-8

CDR3aa: CASSLALTTGTRGYTF
CDR3nt: TGCGCCAGCAGCTTGGCCCTTACGACAGGGACTCGGGGCTACACCTTC
j_gene: TRBJ1-2
abundance: NA
d_gene: TRBD1
v_gene: TRBV5-1

CDR3aa: CASSELGLPGFF
CDR3nt: TGTGCCAGCAGTGAATTGGGGCTCCCCGGGTTCTTC
j_gene: TRBJ2-1
abundance: NA
d_gene: NA
v_gene: TRBV6-1

CDR3aa: CSARAPGTGAPLHF
CDR3nt: TGCAGTGCTAGGGCTCCCGGGACTGGGGCACCCCTCCACTTT
j_gene: TRBJ1-6
abundance: NA
d_gene: NA
v_gene: TRBV20-1

CDR3aa: CASSGLAGEEQYF
CDR3nt: TGTGCCAGTTCGGGACTAGCGGGAGAAGAGCAGTACTTC
j_gene: TRBJ2-7
abundance: NA
d_gene: TRBD2
v_gene: TRBV19

CDR3aa: CASSLSRTGASYCYTF
CDR3nt: TGTGCCAGCAGCTTATCCCGGACAGGGGCCTCCTATTGCTACACCTTC
j_gene: TRBJ1-2
abundance: NA
d_gene: TRBD1
v_gene: TRBV7-9

CDR3aa: CASREGTGGYTF
CDR3nt: TGTGCCAGCAGGGAGGGTACTGGTGGCTACACCTTC
j_gene: TRBJ1-2
abundance: NA
d_gene: NA
v_gene: TRBV6-1

CDR3aa: CASSIPGLGTEAFF
CDR3nt: TGTGCCAGTAGTATCCCCGGGTTGGGGACTGAAGCTTTCTTT
j_gene: TRBJ1-1
abundance: few
d_gene: NA
v_gene: TRBV19

CDR3aa: CDSSSGLAFTGELFF
CDR3nt: TGTGACAGCAGCTCGGGACTAGCGTTCACCGGGGAGCTGTTTTTT
j_gene: TRBJ2-2
abundance: NA
d_gene: TRBD2
v_gene: TRBV7-2

CDR3aa: CAISGTRWYTEAFF
CDR3nt: TGTGCCATCAGCGGGACACGTTGGTACACTGAAGCTTTCTTT
j_gene: TRBJ1-1
abundance: NA
d_gene: NA
v_gene: TRBV10-3

CDR3aa: CASSSSRGWETQYF
CDR3nt: TGTGCCAGCAGTTCCTCCAGGGGGTGGGAGACCCAGTACTTC
j_gene: TRBJ2-5
abundance: few
d_gene: TRBD1
v_gene: TRBV28

CDR3aa: CASSLIMGVSNEQFF
CDR3nt: TGTGCCAGCAGTTTGATAATGGGCGTATCCAATGAGCAGTTCTTC
j_gene: TRBJ2-1
abundance: once
d_gene: NA
v_gene: TRBV12-3/TRBV12-4

CDR3aa: CASTRGVGTANTEAFF
CDR3nt: TGTGCCAGCACCCGAGGAGTCGGGACGGCCAACACTGAAGCTTTCTTT
j_gene: TRBJ1-1
abundance: few
d_gene: NA
v_gene: TRBV12-3/TRBV12-4

CDR3aa: CASKAGGTGANVLTF
CDR3nt: TGTGCCAGCAAGGCAGGGGGGACCGGGGCCAACGTCCTGACTTTC
j_gene: TRBJ2-6
abundance: NA
d_gene: NA
v_gene: TRBV28

CDR3aa: CASSSTGSSYEQYF
CDR3nt: TGTGCCAGCAGCTCGACAGGTTCCTCCTACGAGCAGTACTTC
j_gene: TRBJ2-7
abundance: NA
d_gene: NA
v_gene: TRBV7-9

CDR3aa: CASSTRTGAVYEQYF
CDR3nt: TGTGCCAGCAGTACAAGGACAGGGGCGGTCTACGAGCAGTACTTC
j_gene: TRBJ2-7
abundance: few
d_gene: TRBD1
v_gene: TRBV28

CDR3aa: CASSYTWGTYEQYF
CDR3nt: TGTGCCAGCAGTTACACTTGGGGAACCTACGAGCAGTACTTC
j_gene: TRBJ2-7
abundance: NA
d_gene: NA
v_gene: TRBV6-5

CDR3aa: CASRESGTGYYEQYF
CDR3nt: TGTGCCAGCAGAGAGTCCGGGACAGGGTATTACGAGCAGTACTTC
j_gene: TRBJ2-7
abundance: NA
d_gene: TRBD1
v_gene: TRBV27

CDR3aa: CSSTRSSYNSPLHF
CDR3nt: TGTTCCAGCACGAGGAGCTCCTATAATTCACCCCTCCACTTT
j_gene: TRBJ1-6
abundance: NA
d_gene: NA
v_gene: TRBV6-5

CDR3aa: CASSHPAKGYEQYF
CDR3nt: TGTGCCAGCAGCCATCCGGCCAAGGGATACGAGCAGTACTTC
j_gene: TRBJ2-7
abundance: NA
d_gene: NA
v_gene: TRBV7-2

CDR3aa: CASSHFEVYQIF
CDR3nt: TGTGCCAGCAGCCATTTCGAGGTTTACCAAATATTT
j_gene: TRBJ1-4
abundance: NA
d_gene: NA
v_gene: TRBV4-1

CDR3aa: CASSSQGFSAGANVLTF
CDR3nt: TGTGCCAGCAGCTCCCAGGGGTTTAGCGCTGGGGCCAACGTCCTGACTTTC
j_gene: TRBJ2-6
abundance: many
d_gene: NA
v_gene: TRBV7-6

CDR3aa: CASSLGTVYNQPQHF
CDR3nt: TGTGCCAGCAGCTTAGGGACAGTCTACAATCAGCCCCAGCATTTT
j_gene: TRBJ1-5
abundance: NA
d_gene: NA
v_gene: TRBV7-4

CDR3aa: CASSPPGGGWGSNQPQHF
CDR3nt: TGTGCCAGCAGCCCCCCGGGGGGAGGATGGGGAAGCAATCAGCCCCAGCATTTT
j_gene: TRBJ1-5
abundance: NA
d_gene: NA
v_gene: TRBV28

CDR3aa: CSVQGVLGENTDTQYF
CDR3nt: TGCAGCGTGCAGGGGGTGTTGGGTGAAAACACAGATACGCAGTATTTT
j_gene: TRBJ2-3
abundance: few
d_gene: TRBD1
v_gene: TRBV29-1

CDR3aa: CASSISRSVGYNEQFF
CDR3nt: TGTGCCAGCAGCATTAGTCGGTCGGTGGGCTACAATGAGCAGTTCTTC
j_gene: TRBJ2-1
abundance: few
d_gene: NA
v_gene: TRBV7-6

CDR3aa: CASSSDRAFTDTQYF
CDR3nt: TGTGCCAGCAGCTCGGACAGGGCCTTCACAGATACGCAGTATTTT
j_gene: TRBJ2-3
abundance: few
d_gene: TRBD1
v_gene: TRBV28

CDR3aa: CASSFGGPRGYTF
CDR3nt: TGTGCCAGCAGCTTCGGGGGCCCTCGAGGCTACACCTTC
j_gene: TRBJ1-2
abundance: NA
d_gene: NA
v_gene: TRBV5-6

CDR3aa: CASSQDSTYEQYF
CDR3nt: TGTGCCAGCAGCCAAGACAGTACCTACGAGCAGTACTTC
j_gene: TRBJ2-7
abundance: few
d_gene: NA
v_gene: TRBV7-9

CDR3aa: CASSFQVRGPYEQYF
CDR3nt: TGTGCCAGCAGCTTTCAGGTCAGGGGGCCCTACGAGCAGTACTTC
j_gene: TRBJ2-7
abundance: many
d_gene: TRBD1
v_gene: TRBV7-6

CDR3aa: CSARGAQSGAVWSQHF
CDR3nt: TGCAGTGCTAGAGGAGCACAGTCGGGGGCCGTTTGGTCCCAGCATTTT
j_gene: TRBJ1-5
abundance: many
d_gene: NA
v_gene: TRBV20-1

CDR3aa: CASSLLGFSGNTIYF
CDR3nt: TGTGCCAGCAGCCTTCTTGGTTTCTCTGGAAACACCATATATTTT
j_gene: TRBJ1-3
abundance: NA
d_gene: NA
v_gene: TRBV3-1

CDR3aa: CASSLGEGEEKLFF
CDR3nt: TGTGCCAGCAGCTTGGGCGAAGGGGAGGAAAAACTGTTTTTT
j_gene: TRBJ1-4
abundance: few
d_gene: NA
v_gene: TRBV5-4

CDR3aa: CVSSLGDGGGAGELFF
CDR3nt: TGTGTCAGCAGCCTAGGCGACGGTGGGGGAGCCGGGGAGCTGTTTTTT
j_gene: TRBJ2-2
abundance: NA
d_gene: NA
v_gene: TRBV4-2

CDR3aa: CASSSHGLARTTSNTGELFF
CDR3nt: TGTGCCAGCAGTTCGCACGGACTCGCCCGTACAACCTCGAACACCGGGGAGCTGTTTTTT
j_gene: TRBJ2-2
abundance: NA
d_gene: NA
v_gene: TRBV27

CDR3aa: CASNLAGGSSYNEQFF
CDR3nt: TGTGCCAGTAATTTAGCGGGAGGGAGCTCCTACAATGAGCAGTTCTTC
j_gene: TRBJ2-1
abundance: few
d_gene: TRBD2
v_gene: TRBV19

CDR3aa: CASSSPRDRYNSPLHF
CDR3nt: TGTGCCAGCAGTTCCCCTAGGGACAGATATAATTCACCCCTCCACTTT
j_gene: TRBJ1-6
abundance: once
d_gene: TRBD1
v_gene: TRBV27

CDR3aa: CASSFSVPTQTNEKLFF
CDR3nt: TGTGCCAGCAGTTTTTCAGTGCCTACTCAAACTAATGAAAAACTGTTTTTT
j_gene: TRBJ1-4
abundance: NA
d_gene: NA
v_gene: TRBV28

CDR3aa: CASQAGVLDYGYTF
CDR3nt: TGTGCCAGTCAGGCTGGGGTGCTGGACTATGGCTACACCTTC
j_gene: TRBJ1-2
abundance: NA
d_gene: NA
v_gene: TRBV7-8

CDR3aa: CATSSLRGGTSTDTQYF
CDR3nt: TGTGCCACCAGCAGCCTCCGAGGGGGGACTAGCACAGATACGCAGTATTTT
j_gene: TRBJ2-3
abundance: NA
d_gene: NA
v_gene: TRBV15

CDR3aa: CASSLAPSADTQYF
CDR3nt: TGTGCCAGCAGCTTAGCCCCATCGGCAGATACGCAGTATTTT
j_gene: TRBJ2-3
abundance: many
d_gene: NA
v_gene: TRBV7-6

CDR3aa: CATSRNTGGGGQPQHF
CDR3nt: TGTGCCACCAGCCGCAATACAGGGGGAGGCGGACAGCCCCAGCATTTT
j_gene: TRBJ1-5
abundance: NA
d_gene: TRBD1
v_gene: TRBV15